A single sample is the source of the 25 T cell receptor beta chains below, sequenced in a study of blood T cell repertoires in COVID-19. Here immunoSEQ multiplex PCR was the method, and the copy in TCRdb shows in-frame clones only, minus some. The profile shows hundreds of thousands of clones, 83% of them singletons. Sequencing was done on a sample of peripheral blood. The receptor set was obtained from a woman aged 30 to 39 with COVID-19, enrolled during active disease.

The CDR3 region is CASSGTRDRKTEAFF. The DNA for the CDR3 is TGTGCCAGCAGCGGAACCCGGGACAGAAAAACTGAAGCTTTCTTT. The chain has TRBV13 and TRBJ1-1; 7 nucleotides match TRBD1. Germline loops: CDR1 PRHDT, CDR2 FYEKMQ (reference sequence). The CDR3 spans 15 residues. Trimming cost V 5 bases and J 5 bases; bases outside gene matches: 11.

The CDR3 DNA sequence: TGTGCCAGCAGCTTAAGTCTGGCGGGCAATCAGCCCCAGCATTTT. It specifies CASSLSLAGNQPQHF. The V gene is TRBV4-2, the J gene TRBJ1-5; D is unclear. Germline CDR1 is LGHNA and CDR2 is YNFKEQ. This CDR3 has 15 amino acids. Deletions cut 5 bases from V and 2 bases from J, with 13 bases between.

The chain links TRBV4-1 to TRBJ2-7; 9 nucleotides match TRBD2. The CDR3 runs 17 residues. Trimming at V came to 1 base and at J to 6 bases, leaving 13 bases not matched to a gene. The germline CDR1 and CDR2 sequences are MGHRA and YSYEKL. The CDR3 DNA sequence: TGCGCCAGCAGCCAAGGGGAAGCGGGGGGCGCGAATTCCGAGCAGTACTTC. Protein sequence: CASSQGEAGGANSEQYF.

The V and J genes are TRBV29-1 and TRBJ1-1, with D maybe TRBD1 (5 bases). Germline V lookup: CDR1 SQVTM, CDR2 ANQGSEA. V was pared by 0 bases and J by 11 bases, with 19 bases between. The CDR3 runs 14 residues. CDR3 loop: CSVEDREAPGGAFF. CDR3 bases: TGCAGCGTTGAAGACAGGGAAGCCCCTGGTGGGGCTTTCTTT.

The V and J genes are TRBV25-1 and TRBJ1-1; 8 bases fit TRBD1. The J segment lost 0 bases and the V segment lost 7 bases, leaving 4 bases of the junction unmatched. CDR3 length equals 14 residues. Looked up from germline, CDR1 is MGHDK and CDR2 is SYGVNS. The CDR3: CASTHRGMNTEAFF. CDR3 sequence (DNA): TGTGCCAGCACCCACAGGGGGATGAACACTGAAGCTTTCTTT.

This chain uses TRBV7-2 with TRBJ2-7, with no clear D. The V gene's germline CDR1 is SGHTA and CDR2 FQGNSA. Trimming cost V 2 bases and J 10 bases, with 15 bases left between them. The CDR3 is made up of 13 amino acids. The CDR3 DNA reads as TGTGCCAGCAGCTTACACGACTCAACCCCTCAGTACTTC. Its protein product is CASSLHDSTPQYF.

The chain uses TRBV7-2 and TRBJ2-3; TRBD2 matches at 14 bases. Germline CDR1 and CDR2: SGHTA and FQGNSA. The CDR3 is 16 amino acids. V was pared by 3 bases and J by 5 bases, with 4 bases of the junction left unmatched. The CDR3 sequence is CASSLGTSGSGDTQYF. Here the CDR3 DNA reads TGTGCCAGCAGCTTGGGGACTAGCGGGAGTGGAGATACGCAGTATTTT.

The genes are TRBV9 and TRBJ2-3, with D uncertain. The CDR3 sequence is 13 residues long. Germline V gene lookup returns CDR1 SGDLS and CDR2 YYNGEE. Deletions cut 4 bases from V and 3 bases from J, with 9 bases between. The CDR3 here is CASSSEWTDTQYF. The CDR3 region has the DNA TGTGCCAGCAGCAGCGAGTGGACAGATACGCAGTATTTT.

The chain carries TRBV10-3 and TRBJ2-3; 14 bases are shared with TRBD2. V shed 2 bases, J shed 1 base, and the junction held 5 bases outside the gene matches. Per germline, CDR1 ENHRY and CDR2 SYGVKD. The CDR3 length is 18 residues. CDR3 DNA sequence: TGTGCCATCAGTGAGACGACTAGCGGGAGGGGTGGCACAGATACGCAGTATTTT. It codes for CAISETTSGRGGTDTQYF.

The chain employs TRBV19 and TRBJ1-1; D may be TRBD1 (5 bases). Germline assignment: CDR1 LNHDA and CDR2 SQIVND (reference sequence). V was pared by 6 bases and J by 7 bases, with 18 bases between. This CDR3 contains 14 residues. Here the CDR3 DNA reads TGTGCCAGTAGCTATAATAGGGGATCGGTTGAAGCTTTCTTT. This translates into CASSYNRGSVEAFF.

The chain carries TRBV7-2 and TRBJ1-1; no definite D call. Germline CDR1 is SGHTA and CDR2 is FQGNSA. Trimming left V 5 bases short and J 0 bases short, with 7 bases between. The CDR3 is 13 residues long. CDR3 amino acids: CASSLTVNTEAFF. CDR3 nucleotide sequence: TGTGCCAGCAGCCTCACAGTGAACACTGAAGCTTTCTTT.

Here the CDR3 reads CASTQRYRGMETQYF. CDR3 bases: TGTGCCAGCACCCAAAGGTATAGGGGGATGGAGACCCAGTACTTC. The genes are TRBV13 and TRBJ2-5; a possible D gene is TRBD1 (6 bases). Between the trimmed V and J ends, which lost 7 bases and 5 bases, there was a span of 20 bases. This CDR3 spans 15 amino acids. Germline CDR1 and CDR2: PRHDT and FYEKMQ (reference sequence).

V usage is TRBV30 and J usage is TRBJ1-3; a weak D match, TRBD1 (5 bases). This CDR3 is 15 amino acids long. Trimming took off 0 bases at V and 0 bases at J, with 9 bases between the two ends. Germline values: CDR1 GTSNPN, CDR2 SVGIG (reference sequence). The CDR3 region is CAWSVQAASGNTIYF. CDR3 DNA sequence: TGTGCCTGGAGTGTACAGGCAGCCTCTGGAAACACCATATATTTT. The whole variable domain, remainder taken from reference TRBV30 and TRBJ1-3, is SQTIHQWPATLVQPVGSPLSLECTVEGTSNPNLYWYRQAAGRGLQLLFYSVGIGQISSEVPQNLSASRPQDRQFILSSKKLLLSDSGFYLCAWSVQAASGNTIYFGEGSWLTVV.

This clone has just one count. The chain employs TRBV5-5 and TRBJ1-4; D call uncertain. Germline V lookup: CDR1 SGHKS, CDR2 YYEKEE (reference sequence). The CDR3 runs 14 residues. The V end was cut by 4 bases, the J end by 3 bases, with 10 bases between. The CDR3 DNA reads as TGTGCCAGCAGCGGTGAAACGGCTAATGAAAAACTGTTTTTT. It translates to CASSGETANEKLFF.

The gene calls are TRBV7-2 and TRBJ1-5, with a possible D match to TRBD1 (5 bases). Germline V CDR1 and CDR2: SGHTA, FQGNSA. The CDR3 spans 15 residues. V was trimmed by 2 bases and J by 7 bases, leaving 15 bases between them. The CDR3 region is CASSLKETRGQPQHF. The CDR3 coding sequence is TGTGCCAGCAGCTTAAAGGAGACTCGGGGGCAGCCCCAGCATTTT.

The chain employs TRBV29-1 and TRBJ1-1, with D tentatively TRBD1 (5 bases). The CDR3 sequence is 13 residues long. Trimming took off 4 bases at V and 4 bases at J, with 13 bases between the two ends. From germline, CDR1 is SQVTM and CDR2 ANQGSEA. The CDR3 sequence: CSVVGGDLTEAFF. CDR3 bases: TGCAGCGTTGTAGGAGGGGATCTCACTGAAGCTTTCTTT.

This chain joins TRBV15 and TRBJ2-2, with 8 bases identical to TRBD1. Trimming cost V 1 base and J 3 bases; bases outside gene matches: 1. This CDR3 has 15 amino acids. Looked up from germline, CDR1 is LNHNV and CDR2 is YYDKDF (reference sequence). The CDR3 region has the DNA TGTGCCACCAGCAGAGGGGACAGGTACACCGGGGAGCTGTTTTTT. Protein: CATSRGDRYTGELFF.

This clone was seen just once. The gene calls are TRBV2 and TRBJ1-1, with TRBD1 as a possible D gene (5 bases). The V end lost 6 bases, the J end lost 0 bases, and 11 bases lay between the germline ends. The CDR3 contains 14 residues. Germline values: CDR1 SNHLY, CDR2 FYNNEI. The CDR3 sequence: CASRVDSMNTEAFF. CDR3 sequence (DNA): TGTGCCAGCAGAGTCGACAGCATGAACACTGAAGCTTTCTTT.

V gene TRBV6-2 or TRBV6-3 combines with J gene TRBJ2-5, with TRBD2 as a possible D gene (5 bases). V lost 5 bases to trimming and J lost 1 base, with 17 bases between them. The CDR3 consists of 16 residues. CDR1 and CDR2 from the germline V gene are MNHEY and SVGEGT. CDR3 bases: TGTGCCAGCAGTCACTTAAGGCTAGCCGCCCAAGAGACCCAGTACTTC. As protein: CASSHLRLAAQETQYF.

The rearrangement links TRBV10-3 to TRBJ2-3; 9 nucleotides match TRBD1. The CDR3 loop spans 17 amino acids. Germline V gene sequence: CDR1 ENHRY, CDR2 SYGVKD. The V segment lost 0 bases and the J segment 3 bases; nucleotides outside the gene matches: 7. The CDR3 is CAISESSGTGLTDTQYF. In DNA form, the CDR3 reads TGTGCCATCAGTGAGTCCTCCGGGACAGGGTTGACAGATACGCAGTATTTT.

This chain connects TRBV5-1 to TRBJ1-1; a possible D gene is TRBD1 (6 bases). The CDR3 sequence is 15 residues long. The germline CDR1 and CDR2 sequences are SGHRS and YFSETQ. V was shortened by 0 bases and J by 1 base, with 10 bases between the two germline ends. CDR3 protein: CASSLVGQPNTEAFF. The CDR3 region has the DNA TGCGCCAGCAGCTTGGTTGGACAGCCGAACACTGAAGCTTTCTTT. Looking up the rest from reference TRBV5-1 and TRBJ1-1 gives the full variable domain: KAGVTQTPRYLIKTRGQQVTLSCSPISGHRSVSWYQQTPGQGLQFLFEYFSETQRNKGNFPGRFSGRQFSNSRSEMNVSTLELGDSALYLCASSLVGQPNTEAFFGQGTRLTVV.

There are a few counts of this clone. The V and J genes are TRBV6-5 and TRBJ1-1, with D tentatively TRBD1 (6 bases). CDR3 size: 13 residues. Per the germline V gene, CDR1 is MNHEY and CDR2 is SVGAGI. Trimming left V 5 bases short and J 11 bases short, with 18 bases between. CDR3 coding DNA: TGTGCCAGCAGTCAGACACGGGACATCCGGGCTTTCTTT. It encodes CASSQTRDIRAFF.

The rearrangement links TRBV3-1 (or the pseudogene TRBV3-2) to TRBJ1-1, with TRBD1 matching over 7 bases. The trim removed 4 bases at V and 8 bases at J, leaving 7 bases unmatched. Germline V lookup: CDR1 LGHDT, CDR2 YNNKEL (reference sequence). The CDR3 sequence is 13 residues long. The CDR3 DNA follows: TGTGCCAGCAGCCCTATGACAGGGACCGAAGCTTTCTTT. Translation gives CASSPMTGTEAFF.

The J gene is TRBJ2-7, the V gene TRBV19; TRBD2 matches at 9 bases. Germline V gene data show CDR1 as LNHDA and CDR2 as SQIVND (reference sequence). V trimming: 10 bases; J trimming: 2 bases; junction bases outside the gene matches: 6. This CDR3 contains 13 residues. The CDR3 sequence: CAITSGRAYEQYF. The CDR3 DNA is TGTGCCATTACTAGCGGGCGTGCCTACGAGCAGTACTTC.

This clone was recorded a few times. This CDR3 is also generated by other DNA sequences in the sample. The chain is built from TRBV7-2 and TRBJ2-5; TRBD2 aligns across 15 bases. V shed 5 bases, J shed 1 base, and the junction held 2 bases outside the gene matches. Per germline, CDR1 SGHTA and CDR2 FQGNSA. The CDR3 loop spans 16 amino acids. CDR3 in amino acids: CASSLGLAGGQETQYF. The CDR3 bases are TGTGCCAGCAGCCTGGGACTAGCGGGGGGCCAAGAGACCCAGTACTTC.